This T cell receptor (beta chain) was found in a study of radiotherapy plus CTLA-4 blockade in lung cancer. Whole-study context: For 15% to 20% of patients, objective responses occurred, and approximately 31% had disease control. Points from the study as a whole: Once radiotherapy plus ipilimumab had been given, TCR clones derived from tumor expanded in blood.

People whose metastatic non-small-cell lung cancer was chemo-refractory got focal radiation along with CTLA-4 blockade by ipilimumab. This clone was seen only a few times. Its antigen is as yet unknown. Repertoires were generated with immunoSEQ multiplex PCR, while TCRdb's copy carries only in-frame clones and drops some. The table records tens of thousands of clones, roughly 80% of them present only once. Germline CDR1 SGHAT, CDR2 FQDESV (reference sequence). This CDR3 has 18 residues. V lost 2 bases and J lost 0, with 14 bases in between. Specimen: peripheral blood, collected from a patient treated with radiotherapy plus ipilimumab. This TCR derives from a human donor with non-small cell lung cancer whose response to radiotherapy plus ipilimumab could not be evaluated. The chain is built from TRBV11-1 and TRBJ2-6; D remains unclear. The CDR3 is CASSLSSRIYSGANVLTF. Written as DNA, the CDR3 is TGTGCCAGCAGCTTATCAAGCCGAATTTACTCTGGGGCCAACGTCCTGACTTTC.